This T cell receptor (beta chain) was sequenced during a study of glioma-infiltrating T cells. Study-wide results and limits: Tissue-blood divergence was below expectation in non-neoplastic patients, above in gliomas.

Amplification of TCR alpha and beta CDR3 regions from RNA used iRepertoire nested multiplex PCR. Input was roughly 85-400 ng of tissue mRNA or PBMC total RNA. Via MiXCR, TCRdb re-called the multiplex PCR reads, giving one row per CDR3 protein. The profile covers approximately 140,000 distinct CDR3 sequences, with 20% to 25% appearing a single time and 27% taken by the ten largest. Germline assignment: CDR1 SGHRS and CDR2 YFSETQ. The germline V and J ends were trimmed by 4 bases and 5 bases, with 13 bases remaining between them. The CDR3 length is 14 residues. This clonotype was observed a handful of times. As yet, its antigen is unknown.

The sequence was obtained from a human donor with low-grade glioma or glioblastoma, undergoing nonglioma brain surgery, or in good health (not recorded which). What was sequenced was glioma tissue, nonneoplastic brain tissue, or PBMCs (not recorded which). The gene calls are TRBV5-1 and TRBJ1-5, with D possibly being TRBD1 (5 bases). The CDR3 DNA reads as TGCGCCAGCAGCCAAGTAGGAGGGGATCAGCCCCAGCATTTT. The encoded protein is CASSQVGGDQPQHF.